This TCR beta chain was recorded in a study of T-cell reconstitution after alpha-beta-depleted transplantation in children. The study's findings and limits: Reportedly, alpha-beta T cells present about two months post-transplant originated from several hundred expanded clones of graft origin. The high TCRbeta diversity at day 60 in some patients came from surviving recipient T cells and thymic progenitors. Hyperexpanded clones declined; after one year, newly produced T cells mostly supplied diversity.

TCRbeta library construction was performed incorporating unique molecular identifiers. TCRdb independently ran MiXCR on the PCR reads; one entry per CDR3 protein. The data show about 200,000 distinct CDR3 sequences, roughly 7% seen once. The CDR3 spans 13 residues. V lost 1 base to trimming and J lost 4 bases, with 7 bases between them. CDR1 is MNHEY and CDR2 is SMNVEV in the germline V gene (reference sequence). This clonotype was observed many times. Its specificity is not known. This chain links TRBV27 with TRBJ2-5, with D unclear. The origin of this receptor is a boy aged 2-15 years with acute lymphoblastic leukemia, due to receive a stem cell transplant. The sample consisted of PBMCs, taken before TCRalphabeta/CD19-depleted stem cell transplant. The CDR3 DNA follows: TGTGCCAGCAGTTTATTTGGGGTAGAGACCCAGTACTTC. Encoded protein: CASSLFGVETQYF.